The 30 T cell receptor beta chains reported below all come from one sample, sequenced in a study of T cell repertoires in cytomegalovirus infection. These receptors are not linked to any known antigen. One entry per CDR3 protein results from TCRdb running MiXCR on the reads. In the table there are some 270,000 distinct CDR3 sequences, approximately 22% of which are singletons. This sample comprised cultured PBMCs, obtained from culture after CMV antigen stimulation. The receptors come from a human donor in good health (CMV status not recorded). Some clones in this sample may be carry-over from other donors' samples.

The V and J genes are TRBV6-1 and TRBJ1-5, with D possibly being TRBD1 (5 bases). The V gene lost 6 bases and the J gene lost 5 bases, with 17 bases spanning the gap. Per the germline V gene, CDR1 is MNHNS and CDR2 is SASEGT. The CDR3 is 15 residues long. The CDR3 loop is CASSPWWGSDQPQHF. CDR3 nucleotide sequence: TGTGCCAGCAGCCCGTGGTGGGGGTCCGATCAGCCCCAGCATTTT.

The chain carries TRBV11-2 and TRBJ1-4; 12 nucleotides line up with TRBD1. J lost 0 bases, V lost 5 bases, and 7 bases had no gene match. This CDR3 is built from 18 residues. Germline-derived CDR1 and CDR2 are SGHAT and FQNNGV. The CDR3 region has the DNA TGTGCCAGCAGCCACCCGGGACAGGGGGCAGCAACTAATGAAAAACTGTTTTTT. Protein product: CASSHPGQGAATNEKLFF.

There are a few counts of this clonotype. The chain joins TRBV20-1 to TRBJ2-3; 10 bases map to TRBD2. The CDR3 loop spans 15 amino acids. The germline V gene has CDR1 DFQATT and CDR2 SNEGSKA (reference sequence). V was pared by 1 base and J by 5 bases, with 6 bases of the junction left unmatched. CDR3 nucleotides: TGCAGTGCTAGAGGCCTAGCGGGAGATGGAGATACGCAGTATTTT. Protein: CSARGLAGDGDTQYF.

In this sample, this clonotype turned up a few times. The gene calls are TRBV15 and TRBJ2-7; 8 bases align to TRBD2. Germline CDR1 LNHNV, CDR2 YYDKDF (reference sequence). The CDR3 sequence is 15 residues long. After removal of 1 base from V and 0 bases from J, the junction contained 2 bases not matched to a gene. Here the CDR3 reads CATSRALAASYEQYV. The CDR3 region has the DNA TGTGCCACCAGCAGAGCACTAGCGGCCTCCTACGAGCAGTACGTC.

This clonotype has only one observation. The chain uses TRBV2 and TRBJ2-7; D is possibly TRBD1 (6 bases). Trimming removed 5 bases at V and 0 bases at J, with 11 bases between. Germline-derived CDR1 and CDR2 are SNHLY and FYNNEI. The CDR3 runs 14 residues. The chain's CDR3 is CASSQRTVSYEQYF. The CDR3 DNA reads TGTGCCAGCAGTCAGCGGACAGTCTCCTACGAGCAGTACTTC.

About this clonotype itself: This may stem from a read error, because a much larger clone lies one nucleotide away. The CDR3 carries no conserved terminal phenylalanine or tryptophan, so it likely arises from a read error. This chain links TRBV7-8 with TRBJ2-3; 10 bases fit TRBD2. Germline CDR1 is SGHVS and CDR2 is FQNEAQ. The CDR3 contains 15 residues. V gave up 6 bases and J gave up 2 bases; unmatched junction bases: 5. The CDR3: CASSPSGRVTDTQYL. As DNA, the CDR3 is TGTGCCAGCAGTCCCAGCGGGAGGGTCACAGATACGCAGTATCTT.

This clonotype came up a few times. This sequence joins TRBV5-4 and TRBJ2-2, with TRBD2 as a possible D gene (5 bases). The CDR3 runs 15 residues. Germline CDR1 is SGHNT and CDR2 is YYREEE (reference sequence). The V end lost 7 bases, the J end lost 1 base, and 14 bases lay between the germline ends. DNA of the CDR3: TGTGCCAGCTACTCCGGCCGGGGGAACACCGGGGAGCTGTTTTTT. It specifies CASYSGRGNTGELFF.

This clonotype was observed a few times. V is TRBV6-2 or TRBV6-3 and J is TRBJ1-5; D not certain. This CDR3 is 14 amino acids long. Germline values: CDR1 MNHEY, CDR2 SVGEGT. Trimming removed 4 bases from V and 7 bases from J, with 14 bases in between. The CDR3 region is CASSFFEGRQPQHF. CDR3 nucleotide sequence: TGTGCCAGCAGTTTTTTTGAGGGTAGACAGCCCCAGCATTTT.

This clonotype was counted at least ten times. The chain carries TRBV6-1 and TRBJ2-2; TRBD2 matches 8 bases. The V and J ends lost 6 bases and 3 bases, in that order; junction bases with no gene match: 9. Germline CDR1 MNHNS, CDR2 SASEGT. The CDR3 contains 16 residues. The CDR3 sequence is CASRTLAGGHTGELFF. The CDR3 nucleotides read TGTGCCAGCAGAACCCTTGCGGGAGGTCACACCGGGGAGCTGTTTTTT.

About this clonotype itself: A much bigger clone sits one base away, suggesting this may be a read error. V and J are TRBV6-5 and TRBJ2-5; no clear D. Trimming removed 1 base at V and 3 bases at J, with 9 bases between. This CDR3 region has 14 residues. Germline V gene sequence: CDR1 MNHEY, CDR2 SVGAGI. The CDR3 protein is CASSYLLVEETQYF. CDR3 sequence (DNA): TGTGCCAGCAGTTACTTACTTGTGGAAGAGACCCAGTACTTC.

On this clonotype itself: A much larger clone lies a single base off, so this may be a read error. The chain recombines TRBV7-4 with TRBJ1-1, with TRBD1 as a possible D gene (6 bases). Germline V CDR1 and CDR2: SGHVT, SQSDAQ. This CDR3 comprises 13 residues. The CDR3 is CTSSTQGFTEAFF. The DNA of the CDR3 is TGTACCAGCAGCACACAGGGCTTCACTGAAGCTTTCTTT. Looking up the rest from reference TRBV7-4 and TRBJ1-1 gives the full variable domain: GAGVSQSPRYKVAKRGRDVALRCDSISGHVTLYWYRQTLGQGSEVLTYSQSDAQRDKSGRPSGRFSAERPERSVSTLKIQRTEQGDSAVYLCTSSTQGFTEAFFGQGTRLTVV.

The chain recombines TRBV6-2 or TRBV6-3 with TRBJ1-1; 10 nucleotides match TRBD1. From germline, CDR1 is MNHEY and CDR2 SVGEGT. V was clipped by 8 bases and J by 2 bases; unmatched bases: 8. The CDR3 contains 15 residues. The CDR3: CASVYKTGGNTEAFF. In DNA, the CDR3 is TGTGCCAGCGTATACAAGACAGGGGGCAACACTGAAGCTTTCTTT.

This clonotype has only a few counts. The chain is built from TRBV10-3 and TRBJ1-1; D uncertain. CDR1 is ENHRY and CDR2 is SYGVKD in the germline V gene. Trimming cost V 8 bases and J 1 base, with 11 bases left between them. This CDR3 spans 13 amino acids. The CDR3 sequence: CAIQATSNTEAFF. The CDR3 nucleotides read TGTGCCATCCAGGCCACATCGAACACTGAAGCTTTCTTT.

The J gene is TRBJ1-2, the V gene TRBV18; 7 bases line up with TRBD1. The CDR3 has 12 residues. CDR1 and CDR2 (germline): KGHSH, LQKENI. V shed 4 bases, J shed 10 bases, and the junction held 6 bases outside the gene matches. The CDR3 region is CASSRDRSDYTF. The CDR3 DNA follows: TGTGCCAGCTCACGGGACAGAAGTGACTACACCTTC. Full variable domain (rest looked up from reference TRBV18 and TRBJ1-2): NAGVMQNPRHLVRRRGQEARLRCSPMKGHSHVYWYRQLPEEGLKFMVYLQKENIIDESGMPKERFSAEFPKEGPSILRIQQVVRGDSAAYFCASSRDRSDYTFGSGTRLTVV.

The chain recombines TRBV5-1 with TRBJ1-1; D might be TRBD1 (5 bases). This CDR3 spans 15 amino acids. The germline CDR1 and CDR2 sequences are SGHRS and YFSETQ. The ends were cut back, 4 bases at V and 8 bases at J, with 21 bases in the middle. Written as DNA, the CDR3 is TGCGCCAGCAGCCCTACCCAGGGAGGGGATGCCGAAGCTTTCTTT. Protein sequence: CASSPTQGGDAEAFF.

V usage is TRBV7-2 and J usage is TRBJ1-2; the D is unclear. V gave up 6 bases and J gave up 7 bases, with 15 bases separating them. The CDR3 is 13 residues long. The germline CDR1 and CDR2 sequences are SGHTA and FQGNSA. The CDR3 region has the DNA TGTGCCAGCAGAAAAGAAGGGCCAGTTGGCTACACCTTC. Translated, it gives CASRKEGPVGYTF.

The J gene is TRBJ1-1, the V gene TRBV10-3, with D unresolved. Germline CDR1 and CDR2: ENHRY and SYGVKD. V was clipped by 0 bases and J by 1 base, with 3 bases between them. CDR3 length equals 13 residues. CDR3 nucleotides: TGTGCCATCAGTGAGTCGGGGAACACTGAAGCTTTCTTT. Translating it yields CAISESGNTEAFF.

Only a few counts were recorded for this clonotype. This sequence joins TRBV20-1 and TRBJ2-3; TRBD2 matches at 11 bases. Germline assignment: CDR1 DFQATT and CDR2 SNEGSKA (reference sequence). The CDR3 extends over 19 amino acids. V was clipped by 1 base and J by 1 base; unmatched bases: 13. The CDR3 sequence: CSARGVTSGMGSRTDTQYF. The CDR3 coding sequence is TGCAGTGCTAGAGGCGTGACTAGCGGGATGGGGTCTCGCACAGATACGCAGTATTTT.

The chain joins TRBV7-3 to TRBJ2-7; D gene unclear. The CDR3 contains 15 residues. V was trimmed by 1 base and J by 0 bases, leaving 10 bases between them. Germline V gives CDR1 SGHTA, CDR2 FQGTGA. The CDR3 nucleotides read TGTGCCAGCAGCTTAATGGCAGGCTCCTCCTACGAGCAGTACTTC. Amino acid sequence: CASSLMAGSSYEQYF.

The CDR3 bases are TGTGCCAGCAGCTTTAGTAGACTCGGGAATGAGCAGTTCTTC. This gives the protein CASSFSRLGNEQFF. J is TRBJ2-1 and V is TRBV12-3 or TRBV12-4; D is uncertain. Trimming removed 6 bases at V and 7 bases at J, with 16 bases between. CDR3 length equals 14 residues.

In its sample, this clonotype was seen many times. The chain carries TRBV12-3 or TRBV12-4 and TRBJ1-5; the D gene is possibly TRBD1 (6 bases). The CDR3 spans 11 residues. V shed 4 bases and J shed 11 bases, with 9 bases lying between them. The CDR3 is CASSSQGTQHF. The DNA of the CDR3 is TGTGCCAGCAGTTCACAGGGTACCCAGCATTTT.

In this sample, this clonotype turned up a few times. This chain uses TRBV7-8 with TRBJ2-2; unclear D gene. CDR3 length equals 14 residues. The germline gives CDR1 SGHVS, CDR2 FQNEAQ. V lost 1 base and J lost 2, with 5 bases in between. CDR3 DNA: TGTGCCAGCAGCTTAGTAACCAACACCGGGGAGCTGTTTTTT. Amino acids: CASSLVTNTGELFF.

There are many counts of this clonotype. The genes are TRBV12-3 or TRBV12-4 and TRBJ2-3, with 10 bases fitting TRBD2. J lost 6 bases, V lost 7 bases, and 1 base had no gene match. The CDR3 spans 12 residues. As DNA, the CDR3 is TGTGCCAGCACTAGCGGGAGTGATACGCAGTATTTT. It yields the protein CASTSGSDTQYF.

This chain connects TRBV27 to TRBJ1-1; D call uncertain. Germline CDR1 reads MNHEY; CDR2 reads SMNVEV (reference sequence). The CDR3 covers 13 residues. Trimming stripped 1 base from V and 3 bases from J, with 6 bases between. The CDR3 here is CASSLWKDTEAFF. CDR3 nucleotide sequence: TGTGCCAGCAGTTTATGGAAAGACACTGAAGCTTTCTTT.

The rearrangement uses TRBV5-4 and TRBJ1-2; 7 bases map to TRBD1. Germline trimming cut 7 bases from V and 8 bases from J; bases unmatched to any gene: 11. The V gene's germline CDR1 is SGHNT and CDR2 YYREEE (reference sequence). The CDR3 totals 13 residues. The DNA for the CDR3 is TGTGCCAGCGCGAGAGACAGGGTGGGCGGCTACACCTTC. Protein sequence: CASARDRVGGYTF.

This clonotype was seen a few times. V is TRBV4-1 and J is TRBJ2-1; D is undetermined. CDR3 length: 14 residues. The V and J ends lost 5 bases and 8 bases respectively, with 16 bases between them. Germline V gene lookup returns CDR1 MGHRA and CDR2 YSYEKL. CDR3 amino acids: CASSYGYMADEQFF. The DNA for the CDR3 is TGCGCCAGCAGCTACGGGTACATGGCGGATGAGCAGTTCTTC.

This clonotype was recorded a few times. The CDR3 DNA reads TGCAGTGCTAGATCGGACGCGAGAAACACCATATATTTT. This translates into CSARSDARNTIYF. The chain employs TRBV20-1 and TRBJ1-3; D not resolved. V was cut by 2 bases and J by 5 bases, with 10 bases left in between. Germline lookup yields CDR1 DFQATT and CDR2 SNEGSKA (reference sequence). This CDR3 region has 13 residues.

This clonotype has only a few counts. This chain uses TRBV11-3 with TRBJ2-5, with unresolved D. The V gene lost 3 bases and the J gene lost 2 bases, with 10 bases spanning the gap. Germline V gene lookup returns CDR1 SGHNT and CDR2 YENEEA. This CDR3 is built from 14 residues. The CDR3 DNA reads as TGTGCCAGCAGCTTGAGCATTAAACAAGAGACCCAGTACTTC. It yields the protein CASSLSIKQETQYF.

This clonotype was detected many times. The chain recombines TRBV11-2 with TRBJ2-1; possibly TRBD1 or TRBD2 for D (5 bases each). Trimming removed 5 bases at V and 12 bases at J, with 23 bases between. The CDR3 length is 15 residues. Per germline, CDR1 SGHAT and CDR2 FQNNGV. For the CDR3, the DNA is TGTGCCAGCAGCCAACGGGACCCGGCCCTTTCGTGGCAGTTCTTC. It translates to CASSQRDPALSWQFF. The full variable domain, in which reference TRBV11-2 and TRBJ2-1 provide the parts outside the CDR3, is EAGVAQSPRYKIIEKRQSVAFWCNPISGHATLYWYQQILGQGPKLLIQFQNNGVVDDSQLPKDRFSAERLKGVDSTLKIQPAKLEDSAVYLCASSQRDPALSWQFFGPGTRLTVL.

This clonotype was counted at least ten times. The J gene is TRBJ2-3, the V gene TRBV6-6; TRBD2 matches 7 bases. J was trimmed by 2 bases and V by 2 bases; bases with no gene match: 4. CDR3 length equals 15 residues. Germline CDR1 MNHNY, CDR2 SVGAGI (reference sequence). The DNA of the CDR3 is TGTGCCAGCAGTTACACTACTAGCGACACAGATACGCAGTATTTT. It encodes CASSYTTSDTDTQYF.